This T cell receptor (beta chain) was captured in a study of OX40 agonist ivuxolimab in advanced cancers. This CDR3 spans 14 amino acids. Trimming shortened V by 0 bases and J by 3 bases, and 9 bases separated the two germline ends. Germline V lookup: CDR1 MNHNS, CDR2 SASEGT. Clones were sequenced by immunoSEQ multiplex PCR, and TCRdb holds only the in-frame ones, with some missing. The data hold about 21,000 clones, with approximately 87% observed a single time. The TCR was taken from an adult with an advanced solid tumor such as melanoma, head and neck, liver or kidney cancer. The source material was CD4+ or CD8+ T cells sorted from blood, sampled in a trial of the OX40 agonist ivuxolimab. The chain links TRBV6-1 to TRBJ2-7; maybe TRBD1 (5 bases). CDR3 sequence: CASSEAGQGYEQYF. CDR3 bases: TGTGCCAGCAGTGAAGCGGGGCAGGGCTACGAGCAGTACTTC.